This T cell receptor (beta chain) was sequenced for a study of blood T cell repertoires in COVID-19. Study in general: Both acute and convalescent COVID-19 samples were obtained from the United States, Italy and Spain. PBMCs, B-cell-depleted T cells, or T cells were the source of the cDNA or gDNA that made up the material.

Study processing details: Reference gene primer amplification gave estimated nucleated cell counts. This table comes from immunoSEQ multiplex PCR, and its TCRdb copy is limited to in-frame clones, with some not included. The V and J calls and clone size are taken from that table; D and trimming were inferred from the DNA. The table lists roughly 100,000 clones, roughly nine tenths of them singletons. Germline CDR1 and CDR2: LGHDT and YNNKEL (reference sequence). The CDR3 loop spans 16 amino acids. The V segment lost 4 bases and the J segment 0 bases; nucleotides outside the gene matches: 8. Sequencing used peripheral blood. This chain connects TRBV3-1 (or the pseudogene TRBV3-2) to TRBJ1-1, with TRBD1 matching 7 bases. The sequence was obtained from a woman aged 80 or older in a cohort sampled during active COVID-19. This CDR3 is CASSPPGQILNTEAFF. CDR3 DNA: TGTGCCAGCAGCCCCCCGGGACAGATTTTGAACACTGAAGCTTTCTTT.